This T cell receptor beta chain stems from a study of blood T cell repertoires in COVID-19. For the study at large: Sites across the United States, Italy and Spain contributed samples from acute and convalescent COVID-19. Sample material is recorded as cDNA or gDNA derived from T cells, B-cell-depleted T cells, or PBMCs.

In the study's own analysis: Amplified reference gene primers provided the basis for estimating nucleated cell counts. Here immunoSEQ multiplex PCR was the method, and the copy in TCRdb shows in-frame clones only, minus some. V and J calls and clone size are those listed in that table; D and trimming were worked out from the DNA. The sample yields approximately 54,000 clones, 84% seen once. The receptor comes from a human donor in a cohort sampled during active COVID-19. Sequencing used peripheral blood.

This CDR3 is CASSLGGGFYGYTF. In nucleotides, the CDR3 is TGTGCCAGCAGCTTGGGAGGGGGCTTCTATGGCTACACCTTC. The chain has TRBV5-6 and TRBJ1-2; 7 nucleotides align to TRBD1. Germline assignment: CDR1 SGHDT and CDR2 YYEEEE. The CDR3 consists of 14 residues. V lost 0 bases and J lost 4; bases outside the gene matches: 3.